This T cell receptor (beta chain) was observed in a study of neoadjuvant nivolumab and ipilimumab in lung cancer. This clone occurred a few times. TCRdb keeps only in-frame clones here, not all; method: immunoSEQ multiplex PCR. The table has about 17,000 clones, about 72% seen once; the top ten hold under 8.5%. The CDR3 is made up of 17 amino acids. Germline V lookup: CDR1 SGHDT, CDR2 YYEEEE. V lost 3 bases and J lost 1; bases outside the gene matches: 11. This TCR derives from an adult with non-small cell lung cancer. This chain uses TRBV5-6 with TRBJ1-1; 8 bases align to TRBD1. The source was tumor tissue, collected after neoadjuvant nivolumab, alone or with ipilimumab, at or shortly before surgery. CDR3 bases: TGTGCCAGCAGCTCCCCCCTAAGGACAGGGACGAACACTGAAGCTTTCTTT. Protein: CASSSPLRTGTNTEAFF. The full variable domain, in which reference TRBV5-6 and TRBJ1-1 provide the parts outside the CDR3, is DAGVTQSPTHLIKTRGQQVTLRCSPKSGHDTVSWYQQALGQGPQFIFQYYEEEERQRGNFPDRFSGHQFPNYSSELNVNALLLGDSALYLCASSSPLRTGTNTEAFFGQGTRLTVV.